These 29 T cell receptor beta chains were sequenced from one sample in a study of T-cell reconstitution after alpha-beta-depleted transplantation in children. The TCRbeta library incorporated unique molecular identifiers. TCRdb itself ran the PCR reads through MiXCR, one entry per CDR3 protein. This table has 210,000 or so distinct CDR3 sequences, 8.5% to 10% appearing once. The specimen comprised PBMCs from the stem cell graft donor, sampled from the stem cell graft. The receptors originated from a human donor who donated a stem cell graft to a child with acute lymphoblastic leukemia.

This clonotype was picked up many times. V is TRBV9 and J is TRBJ1-2; D gene ambiguous. CDR1 is SGDLS, CDR2 YYNGEE, per germline. CDR3 size: 13 residues. V was shortened by 3 bases and J by 7 bases, with 13 bases between the two germline ends. The CDR3 loop is CASSAGSLTGYTF. The DNA for the CDR3 is TGTGCCAGCAGCGCCGGGTCCTTAACTGGCTACACCTTC.

This clonotype was detected ten times or more. The CDR3 region is CASSFKREGVYEQYF. CDR3 nucleotides: TGTGCCAGCAGTTTTAAGCGGGAGGGCGTCTACGAGCAGTACTTC. This chain connects TRBV27 to TRBJ2-7; 10 positions agree with TRBD2. The CDR3 is made up of 15 amino acids. J gave up 3 bases and V 3 bases, and 5 bases lay outside the gene matches. CDR1 and CDR2 from the germline V gene are MNHEY and SMNVEV (reference sequence).

This clonotype has at least ten counts. The chain combines TRBV11-2 with TRBJ2-2; D may be TRBD2 (5 bases). This CDR3 has 15 residues. The V gene lost 2 bases and the J gene lost 4 bases, with 11 bases spanning the gap. Germline V gene lookup returns CDR1 SGHAT and CDR2 FQNNGV. CDR3 in amino acids: CASSLQGAGTGELFF. As DNA, the CDR3 is TGTGCCAGCAGCTTACAAGGCGCGGGCACCGGGGAGCTGTTTTTT.

This clonotype has only a few counts. The V and J genes are TRBV5-1 and TRBJ2-7; 8 bases match TRBD2. This CDR3 region has 14 residues. V trimming: 4 bases; J trimming: 2 bases; junction bases outside the gene matches: 5. Germline V gene lookup returns CDR1 SGHRS and CDR2 YFSETQ. The CDR3: CASSPRGETYEQYF. The CDR3 region has the DNA TGCGCCAGCAGCCCGCGGGGGGAGACCTACGAGCAGTACTTC.

The chain links TRBV5-1 to TRBJ2-2, with 7 bases lining up with TRBD1. CDR3 size: 16 residues. Trimming at V came to 4 bases and at J to 0 bases, leaving 6 bases not matched to a gene. Per germline, CDR1 SGHRS and CDR2 YFSETQ. The CDR3 DNA is TGCGCCAGCAGCCGTGGGACAGACACGAACACCGGGGAGCTGTTTTTT. Amino acids: CASSRGTDTNTGELFF.

In this sample, this clonotype turned up a few times. The chain employs TRBV2 and TRBJ2-7; 7 bases fit TRBD1. CDR1 is SNHLY and CDR2 is FYNNEI in the germline V gene. CDR3 length equals 15 residues. V trimming: 7 bases; J trimming: 2 bases; junction bases outside the gene matches: 11. This CDR3 is CASIDPGQLTYEQYF. The CDR3 nucleotides read TGTGCCAGCATCGACCCGGGACAGCTAACCTACGAGCAGTACTTC. The full variable domain, in which reference TRBV2 and TRBJ2-7 provide the parts outside the CDR3, is EPEVTQTPSHQVTQMGQEVILRCVPISNHLYFYWYRQILGQKVEFLVSFYNNEISEKSEIFDDQFSVERPDGSNFTLKIRSTKLEDSAMYFCASIDPGQLTYEQYFGPGTRLTVT.

The V and J genes are TRBV11-2 and TRBJ1-2, with D possibly TRBD1 on 5 matching bases. The CDR3 consists of 15 residues. Germline lookup yields CDR1 SGHAT and CDR2 FQNNGV. V was pared by 5 bases and J by 0 bases, with 13 bases between. CDR3 sequence reads: CASSGDSFANYGYTF. For the CDR3, the DNA is TGTGCCAGCAGCGGCGACAGCTTTGCTAACTATGGCTACACCTTC. The complete variable domain, with remaining parts taken from reference TRBV11-2 and TRBJ1-2, reads EAGVAQSPRYKIIEKRQSVAFWCNPISGHATLYWYQQILGQGPKLLIQFQNNGVVDDSQLPKDRFSAERLKGVDSTLKIQPAKLEDSAVYLCASSGDSFANYGYTFGSGTRLTVV.

The table lists this clonotype with a few counts. This chain uses TRBV18 with TRBJ2-3; D gene uncertain. The CDR3 loop spans 13 amino acids. Trimming took 5 bases from V and 2 from J, leaving 8 bases between them. The germline gives CDR1 KGHSH, CDR2 LQKENI. CDR3 nucleotide sequence: TGTGCCAGCTCAAGGCAGGACACAGATACGCAGTATTTT. Translation: CASSRQDTDTQYF.

This clonotype was seen more than once but under ten times. The chain joins TRBV10-2 to TRBJ2-7; the match to TRBD1 covers 8 bases. With V trimmed by 4 bases and J by 8 bases, 13 bases remained unmatched. Germline CDR1 is WSHSY and CDR2 is SAAADI. This CDR3 has 15 residues. The CDR3 bases are TGCGCCAGCAGTGCAACCGGGACAGGAGGTCGGCAGCAGTACTTC. The encoded protein is CASSATGTGGRQQYF.

The gene calls are TRBV12-3 or TRBV12-4 and TRBJ2-7, with D possibly being TRBD2 (6 bases). Trimming removed 5 bases from V and 6 bases from J, with 20 bases in between. The CDR3 runs to 15 residues. The CDR3 DNA sequence: TGTGCCAGCAGTCCCACCGGGGGTATGGTTCGCGAGCAGTACTTC. As protein: CASSPTGGMVREQYF.

This chain links TRBV12-3 or TRBV12-4 with TRBJ2-4; D might be TRBD1 (5 bases). V was shortened by 3 bases and J by 4 bases, with 10 bases between the two germline ends. The CDR3 is made up of 14 amino acids. CDR3 in amino acids: CASSFQGLKNIQYF. CDR3 DNA sequence: TGTGCCAGCAGTTTTCAGGGTCTAAAAAACATTCAGTACTTC.

This clonotype was counted ten times or more. The chain joins TRBV15 to TRBJ1-3, with no clear D. The CDR3 covers 15 residues. The germline CDR1 and CDR2 sequences are LNHNV and YYDKDF (reference sequence). With 0 bases removed from V and 1 base from J, the gap between germline ends came to 7 bases. The CDR3 nucleotides read TGTGCCACCAGCAGAGATCGGCCTTCTGGAAACACCATATATTTT. This sequence encodes CATSRDRPSGNTIYF.

This clonotype has at least ten counts. The V gene is TRBV29-1, the J gene TRBJ1-2, with 7 bases that match TRBD1. CDR3 size: 14 residues. CDR1 and CDR2 (germline): SQVTM, ANQGSEA. Trimming cost V 4 bases and J 6 bases; bases outside gene matches: 11. The CDR3 bases are TGCAGCGTTGTGAGGGGCGGAGGGGGCGATGGCTACACCTTC. It is translated as CSVVRGGGGDGYTF.

This clonotype has a count of ten or more. The rearrangement joins TRBV6-2 or TRBV6-3 to TRBJ2-1, with D hard to call. The V gene's germline CDR1 is MNHEY and CDR2 SVGEGT. CDR3 length: 11 residues. The V end lost 7 bases, the J end lost 8 bases, and 9 bases lay between the germline ends. CDR3 in amino acids: CASTTGYEQFF. The CDR3 nucleotides are TGTGCCAGCACGACCGGGTATGAGCAGTTCTTC.

This clonotype was seen many times. The CDR3 bases are TGTGCCACCTCACAACAATCTGGAAACACCATATATTTT. Protein: CATSQQSGNTIYF. The rearrangement joins TRBV27 to TRBJ1-3, with unresolved D. This CDR3 comprises 13 residues. CDR1 is MNHEY and CDR2 is SMNVEV in the germline V gene (reference sequence). V dropped 10 bases and J dropped 1 base, with 11 bases sitting between them.

The genes are TRBV6-2 or TRBV6-3 and TRBJ1-1; no reliable D call. CDR1 and CDR2 (germline): MNHEY, SVGEGT. The CDR3 loop spans 14 amino acids. The germline V and J ends were trimmed by 7 bases and 1 base, with 13 bases remaining between them. The CDR3 bases are TGTGCCAGCACCCGCTTTAGGACGAACACTGAAGCTTTCTTT. It specifies CASTRFRTNTEAFF.

The rearrangement links TRBV5-1 to TRBJ1-2, with a tentative D call TRBD1 (5 bases). From germline, CDR1 is SGHRS and CDR2 YFSETQ. The V and J ends lost 1 base and 4 bases respectively, with 14 bases between them. There are 15 residues in the CDR3. CDR3 sequence reads: CASSLNSGATYGYTF. The CDR3 DNA reads TGCGCCAGCAGCTTGAACAGTGGGGCTACCTATGGCTACACCTTC.

The gene calls are TRBV29-1 and TRBJ2-3; either TRBD1 or TRBD2 may supply D (5 bases each). With 4 bases removed from V and 4 bases from J, the gap between germline ends came to 15 bases. Per the germline V gene, CDR1 is SQVTM and CDR2 is ANQGSEA. The CDR3 sequence is 14 residues long. In nucleotides, the CDR3 is TGCAGCGTTGTTCCTCGGGGCCGCGCAGATACGCAGTATTTT. It encodes CSVVPRGRADTQYF.

This clonotype was picked up a small number of times. V is TRBV6-1 and J is TRBJ1-4; TRBD1 is a possible D gene (5 bases). The ends were cut back, 6 bases at V and 10 bases at J, with 21 bases in the middle. The germline gives CDR1 MNHNS, CDR2 SASEGT. This CDR3 contains 15 residues. CDR3: CASRQAGTGILKLFF. DNA of the CDR3: TGTGCCAGCAGACAGGCTGGGACGGGTATTCTAAAACTGTTTTTT.

This clonotype was recorded many times. CDR3 amino acids: CACRRGALNEQFF. CDR3 coding DNA: TGTGCTTGCCGACGGGGGGCTTTGAATGAGCAGTTCTTC. This chain links TRBV7-2 with TRBJ2-1; a weak D match, TRBD2 (7 bases). The germline V gene has CDR1 SGHTA and CDR2 FQGNSA. The CDR3 runs 13 residues. The whole variable domain, filled in from reference TRBV7-2 and TRBJ2-1, reads GAGVSQSPSNKVTEKGKDVELRCDPISGHTALYWYRQSLGQGLEFLIYFQGNSAPDKSGLPSDRFSAERTGGSVSTLTIQRTQQEDSAVYLCACRRGALNEQFFGPGTRLTVL.

This clonotype showed up just a few times. V usage is TRBV7-2 and J usage is TRBJ2-7, with 7 bases matching TRBD1. The CDR3 runs to 15 residues. V lost 5 bases, J lost 3 bases, and 10 bases stayed unmatched. Germline V gives CDR1 SGHTA, CDR2 FQGNSA. The CDR3 DNA sequence: TGTGCCAGCAGCCGGGGTACAGGGGATCGCTACGAGCAGTACTTC. Residues: CASSRGTGDRYEQYF.

The V call is TRBV7-9, the J call TRBJ1-1, with 7 bases matching TRBD1. After removal of 5 bases from V and 4 bases from J, the junction contained 7 bases not matched to a gene. This CDR3 region has 14 residues. CDR1 and CDR2 (germline): SEHNR, FQNEAQ (reference sequence). The DNA for the CDR3 is TGTGCCAGCAGCAGTGACAGGGAGCGCACTGAAGCTTTCTTT. Its translation: CASSSDRERTEAFF.

This clonotype was observed many times. The chain uses TRBV7-2 and TRBJ1-1; TRBD1 matches at 9 bases. CDR3 size: 14 residues. V trimming: 4 bases; J trimming: 4 bases; junction bases outside the gene matches: 4. Germline V gene sequence: CDR1 SGHTA, CDR2 FQGNSA. CDR3 DNA: TGTGCCAGCAGCTCGGACAGGGGAGTCACTGAAGCTTTCTTT. This translates into CASSSDRGVTEAFF.

CDR3 residues: CASSYPDSLEQFF. The DNA for the CDR3 is TGTGCCAGCAGTTACCCAGACTCCTTGGAGCAGTTCTTC. The gene calls are TRBV6-5 and TRBJ2-1; D is undetermined. The CDR3 totals 13 residues. Germline loops: CDR1 MNHEY, CDR2 SVGAGI. V gave up 2 bases and J gave up 10 bases, with 12 bases separating them.

This clonotype was observed many times. J is TRBJ2-1 and V is TRBV3-1; 11 nucleotides match TRBD1. Unmatched junction bases numbered 1, after V lost 0 bases and J lost 3 bases. Germline V CDR1 and CDR2: LGHDT, YNNKEL (reference sequence). The CDR3 is made up of 16 amino acids. In nucleotides, the CDR3 is TGTGCCAGCAGCCAAGAAGGGACAGGGGGCTACAATGAGCAGTTCTTC. It translates to CASSQEGTGGYNEQFF.

This clonotype was seen repeatedly, ten times or more. The chain uses TRBV29-1 and TRBJ1-1; D is undetermined. The CDR3 is 15 amino acids. V was trimmed by 0 bases and J by 1 base, leaving 12 bases between them. Germline V gene data show CDR1 as SQVTM and CDR2 as ANQGSEA. The CDR3 here is CSVEDLRRGNTEAFF. As DNA, the CDR3 is TGCAGCGTTGAAGATCTACGGCGCGGGAACACTGAAGCTTTCTTT.

This clonotype was counted ten times or more. The chain combines TRBV5-1 with TRBJ2-2; D may be TRBD2 (6 bases). The germline CDR1 and CDR2 sequences are SGHRS and YFSETQ. CDR3 length equals 18 residues. The V end was cut by 3 bases, the J end by 0 bases, with 18 bases between. DNA of the CDR3: TGCGCCAGCAGCTCCGGACGGGGGATCTCCGCGAACACCGGGGAGCTGTTTTTT. It specifies CASSSGRGISANTGELFF.

The V gene is TRBV7-8, the J gene TRBJ2-1, with 9 bases that match TRBD2. V gave up 2 bases and J gave up 4 bases; unmatched junction bases: 12. The germline CDR1 and CDR2 sequences are SGHVS and FQNEAQ. The CDR3 runs to 18 residues. DNA of the CDR3: TGTGCCAGCAGCTTACCCCCTGCTGGAGCGGGGGGTTACAATGAGCAGTTCTTC. This gives the protein CASSLPPAGAGGYNEQFF.

This clonotype turned up a few times. CDR3 DNA sequence: TGTGCCACCAGCAGAGTTGGATCTGACAGGGCGGCTAGTCGGCATTTT. Protein sequence: CATSRVGSDRAASRHF. The chain couples TRBV15 to TRBJ1-5; 7 positions match TRBD1. V trimming: 1 base; J trimming: 15 bases; junction bases outside the gene matches: 18. The CDR3 has 16 residues. CDR1 is LNHNV, CDR2 YYDKDF, per germline (reference sequence).